This TCR beta chain was found in a study of OX40 agonist ivuxolimab in advanced cancers. The CDR3 sequence is 15 residues long. The V segment lost 5 bases and the J segment 2 bases; nucleotides outside the gene matches: 8. CDR1 is ENHRY and CDR2 is SYGVKD in the germline V gene. Turning to this clone: Its matching antigen is unknown.

Some clones are missing from TCRdb's copy, which holds only in-frame ones; the method was immunoSEQ multiplex PCR. The sample yields about 67,000 clones, 85% seen once. Study-level points and caveats: On average, a greater number of expanded clones characterised CD8+ T cells relative to CD4+.

This chain joins TRBV10-3 and TRBJ2-5; 7 bases agree with TRBD1. The source material was CD4+ or CD8+ T cells sorted from blood, sampled in a trial of the OX40 agonist ivuxolimab. The sequence was obtained from an adult with an advanced solid tumor such as melanoma, head and neck, liver or kidney cancer. The CDR3 nucleotides are TGTGCCATCAGTCCCGGGACAGTCCTTCAAGAGACCCAGTACTTC. Translated: CAISPGTVLQETQYF.